This T cell receptor beta chain derives from a study of OX40 agonist ivuxolimab in advanced cancers. The table came from immunoSEQ multiplex PCR; TCRdb's copy has only in-frame clones and leaves some out. The sample contains tens of thousands of clones, 90% of which appear only once. Worth noting for this clone: Its antigen remains unidentified.

Study results and caveats: Partly responding patients at 0.1-3.0 mg/kg showed some of the smallest clonal expansion.

This clonotype was obtained from an adult with an advanced solid tumor such as melanoma, head and neck, liver or kidney cancer. Sequences were derived from CD4+ or CD8+ T cells sorted from blood, sampled in a trial of the OX40 agonist ivuxolimab.

The DNA of the CDR3 is TGCGCCAGCACACGGAACTCCCAGGGCCTGAACACTGAAGCTTTCTTT. Translation gives CASTRNSQGLNTEAFF. The gene calls are TRBV4-1 and TRBJ1-1, with D possibly TRBD1 on 5 matching bases. V lost 7 bases, J lost 0 bases, and 18 bases lay in between. This CDR3 has 16 amino acids. Germline V gives CDR1 MGHRA, CDR2 YSYEKL.